The clone carrying this T cell receptor beta chain was observed once. Generated by immunoSEQ multiplex PCR, the TCRdb table keeps only in-frame clones and is missing some. The table shows 200,000 to 250,000 clones, with 85% to 90% occurring only once. This sample was taken from a study of blood T cell repertoires in COVID-19. Germline values: CDR1 SGHVS, CDR2 FNYEAQ. The CDR3 spans 15 residues. V lost 2 bases and J 1 base, leaving 9 bases between the germline ends. What was sequenced was PBMCs or T cells enriched from blood (not recorded which). J is TRBJ2-1 and V is TRBV7-6; D uncertain. The TCR sequence derives from a man over 45 who had been exposed to COVID-19. CDR3 residues: CASSLSTLSYNEQFF. Here the CDR3 DNA reads TGTGCCAGCAGCTTATCGACACTTTCCTACAATGAGCAGTTCTTC.